This TCR beta chain was documented in a study of T cells after yellow fever vaccination. General study findings and limits: Bulk-population clonotypes that are abundant could appear as contaminants in FACS-sorted repertoires.

Of note for this clonotype: Its antigen is unidentified.

V shed 1 base and J 3 bases; nucleotides not matched to a gene: 5. This CDR3 region has 16 residues. From germline, CDR1 is SGHTA and CDR2 FQGTGA. TCRdb redid the calling of the 5' RACE reads with MiXCR, one entry per CDR3 protein. The sample has around 300,000 distinct CDR3 sequences; 10% to 15% are singletons. Sequenced here: CD4+ T cells sorted from PBMCs, sampled 45 days after the yellow fever booster vaccination. V and J are TRBV7-3 and TRBJ2-2, with 7 nucleotides matching TRBD2. The sequence came from a man younger than 45 who received the YFV17D yellow fever vaccine. This CDR3 is CASSLSRTRDTGELFF. The CDR3, as DNA: TGTGCCAGCAGCTTAAGTAGGACTAGGGACACCGGGGAGCTGTTTTTT.